The clone carrying this T cell receptor beta chain was picked up a small number of times. These data originate in a study of T cells of healthy individuals. MiXCR was run by TCRdb on the 5' RACE reads, yielding one entry per CDR3 protein. This sample has 40,000 to 60,000 distinct CDR3 sequences, with about 15% found just once. Germline loops: CDR1 KGHSH, CDR2 LQKENI. This CDR3 comprises 12 residues. The ends were cut back, 8 bases at V and 6 bases at J, with 11 bases in the middle. The chain joins TRBV18 to TRBJ1-5; possibly TRBD1 for D (5 bases). This TCR derives from a human donor in good health. The DNA of the CDR3 is TGTGCCAGCCTGGCGGGGACTCAGCCCCAGCATTTT. Translation: CASLAGTQPQHF.